This note documents a single TCR beta chain sequence. This sample is drawn from a study of control samples from healthy donors and cancer patients. Repertoires were generated with immunoSEQ multiplex PCR, while TCRdb's copy carries only in-frame clones and drops some. The profile shows 100,000 to 150,000 clones, over 85% of them singletons. V lost 6 bases and J 10 bases, leaving 19 bases between the germline ends. Germline CDR1 is MDHEN and CDR2 is SYDVKM. The CDR3 is 14 amino acids. The sample comprised PBMCs. This chain connects TRBV28 to TRBJ2-1; either TRBD1 or TRBD2 may fit D (5 bases each). This clonotype was sampled from a man aged 50-60 years with head and neck cancer. CDR3 sequence: CASSPPGPLWEQFF. The DNA for the CDR3 is TGTGCCAGCAGCCCACCGGGGCCCCTATGGGAGCAGTTCTTC.